Described below is a single T cell receptor beta chain sequence and its context. The data are from a study of control samples from healthy donors and cancer patients. Germline CDR1 reads SNHLY; CDR2 reads FYNNEI. Trimming took off 7 bases at V and 4 bases at J, with 29 bases between the two ends. The CDR3 has 19 amino acids. Clones were read by immunoSEQ multiplex PCR, and TCRdb kept only the in-frame ones, dropping some. The data contain approximately 110,000 clones, more than 85% of them singletons. The sample was blood. The receptor's source is a woman between 18 and 29 years old in good health. V usage is TRBV2 and J usage is TRBJ1-3; possible D gene TRBD1, 6 bases. The CDR3 region is CASNPIGGPAGAAGNTIYF. CDR3 DNA sequence: TGTGCCAGCAACCCGATAGGAGGCCCGGCAGGGGCTGCGGGAAACACCATATATTTT.